These 14 T cell receptor beta chains originate from one sample sequenced in a study of identical twins (dated by TCRdb to about 2016). The library came from 5' RACE. The instrument was an Illumina HiSeq 2000. TCRdb reran the public reads through fastp at Q25 and MiXCR, keeping productive beta chains. Duplicate CDR3 protein sequences are folded into a single record with the most common DNA and genes. For this sample the table gives some 250,000 distinct CDR3 sequences, of which 6.5% to 8% were detected only once. The ten largest account for less than 15% of the sample. These data also featured in a second study, about T cells expressing NK-cell markers.

Sequencing input: CD8+ T cells sorted from blood. The receptors stem from a woman between 18 and 29 years old in good health.

V is TRBV12-3 or TRBV12-4 and J is TRBJ2-2; 8 nucleotides align to TRBD1. This CDR3 has 15 residues. V dropped 6 bases and J dropped 5; count of bases not matched to a gene: 8. CDR3 sequence (DNA): TGTGCCAGCAGCGACGGACAGGGTCGGACCGGGGAGCTGTTTTTT. Protein: CASSDGQGRTGELFF.

In this sample, this clonotype turned up a few times. The rearrangement links TRBV12-3 or TRBV12-4 to TRBJ2-7, with 15 bases identical to TRBD2. The V gene end was trimmed by 10 bases and the J gene end by 5 bases; junction bases not matched to a gene: 3. This CDR3 region has 13 residues. CDR3 DNA: TGTGCCACCGGGACTAGCGGGAGGAACGAGCAGTACTTC. Protein sequence: CATGTSGRNEQYF.

The genes are TRBV18 and TRBJ2-7; 10 bases agree with TRBD1. The J segment lost 2 bases and the V segment lost 6 bases, leaving 7 bases of the junction unmatched. The CDR3 sequence is 15 residues long. The germline V gene has CDR1 KGHSH and CDR2 LQKENI. CDR3 sequence reads: CASSRPGTGAYEQYF. The CDR3 coding sequence is TGTGCCAGCTCGCGTCCCGGGACAGGGGCCTACGAGCAGTACTTC.

The chain has TRBV7-8 and TRBJ1-4; D might be TRBD1 (5 bases). Deletions cut 2 bases from V and 8 bases from J, with 12 bases between. CDR1 and CDR2 (germline): SGHVS, FQNEAQ. The CDR3 is 14 residues long. CDR3 sequence: CASSLFPGREKLFF. As DNA, the CDR3 is TGTGCCAGCAGCTTATTCCCGGGGCGGGAAAAACTGTTTTTT.

This clonotype was observed a few times. In nucleotides, the CDR3 is TGTGCCAGCAGCTTAAGCGCTAGCGGAGAGGAAGAGACCCAGTACTTC. This codes for CASSLSASGEEETQYF. This chain connects TRBV7-9 to TRBJ2-5; 7 bases match TRBD2. Germline V gives CDR1 SEHNR, CDR2 FQNEAQ (reference sequence). V was clipped by 2 bases and J by 3 bases; unmatched bases: 9. The CDR3 runs to 16 residues.

The genes are TRBV27 and TRBJ2-1; D may be TRBD2 (5 bases). Germline-derived CDR1 and CDR2 are MNHEY and SMNVEV (reference sequence). V was pared by 8 bases and J by 4 bases, with 12 bases between. The CDR3 runs 13 residues. CDR3 region: CASGARGYNEQFF. CDR3 sequence (DNA): TGTGCCAGCGGTGCACGGGGATACAATGAGCAGTTCTTC.

There are a few counts of this clonotype. The chain links TRBV6-2 or TRBV6-3 to TRBJ2-7; tentatively, D is TRBD1 (5 bases). V lost 2 bases and J lost 3, with 20 bases in between. This CDR3 has 17 amino acids. Germline lookup yields CDR1 MNHEY and CDR2 SVGEGT. The CDR3 here is CASSYPAKTATNYEQYF. In nucleotides, the CDR3 is TGTGCCAGCAGTTACCCCGCCAAGACAGCAACGAACTACGAGCAGTACTTC.

This clonotype was observed a few times. V is TRBV12-3 or TRBV12-4 and J is TRBJ2-1; 9 bases align to TRBD2. The length of the CDR3 is 15 residues. Trimming took 7 bases from V and 2 from J; bases not matched to a gene: 6. The CDR3 DNA reads as TGTGCCAGCATTCTCAGCGGGGGGCCCTACAATGAGCAGTTCTTC. It specifies CASILSGGPYNEQFF.

This clonotype showed up just a few times. The genes are TRBV20-1 and TRBJ1-1; no firm D call. Germline V CDR1 and CDR2: DFQATT, SNEGSKA (reference sequence). Trimming pared 2 bases from V and 3 bases from J, leaving 16 bases between. This CDR3 comprises 15 residues. CDR3 residues: CSARPVGRSHTEAFF. The CDR3 DNA reads as TGCAGTGCTAGACCGGTTGGGAGGAGTCACACTGAAGCTTTCTTT.

The table lists this clonotype with a few counts. The CDR3 reads CASPQGSTYGYTF. The CDR3, as DNA: TGTGCCAGCCCTCAGGGAAGCACCTATGGCTACACCTTC. V is TRBV2 and J is TRBJ1-2; the D gene is possibly TRBD1 (5 bases). The CDR3 is 13 residues long. The germline V and J ends were trimmed by 8 bases and 4 bases, with 14 bases remaining between them. Germline assignment: CDR1 SNHLY and CDR2 FYNNEI.

The rearrangement joins TRBV27 to TRBJ2-5, with 8 bases matching TRBD2. This CDR3 is built from 15 residues. V lost 6 bases, J lost 2 bases, and 8 bases stayed unmatched. Per the germline V gene, CDR1 is MNHEY and CDR2 is SMNVEV (reference sequence). CDR3: CASSFRASGQETQYF. DNA of the CDR3: TGTGCCAGCAGCTTCAGGGCTAGCGGGCAAGAGACCCAGTACTTC.

This clonotype was seen only a few times. This chain links TRBV27 with TRBJ2-7, with D possibly being TRBD1 or TRBD2 (5 bases each). The V gene lost 6 bases and the J gene lost 5 bases, with 17 bases spanning the gap. CDR1 is MNHEY, CDR2 SMNVEV, per germline (reference sequence). The CDR3 runs to 14 residues. In DNA, the CDR3 is TGTGCCAGCAGCCCACCCCCGGGACCTCACGAGCAGTACTTC. Amino acids: CASSPPPGPHEQYF.

In this sample, this clonotype turned up a few times. The rearrangement uses TRBV19 and TRBJ2-3; 12 bases line up with TRBD2. The CDR3 is 16 amino acids. Germline lookup yields CDR1 LNHDA and CDR2 SQIVND (reference sequence). J lost 2 bases, V lost 5 bases, and 5 bases had no gene match. DNA for the CDR3: TGTGCCAGTAGTTTCCTAGCGGGAGGGATCACAGATACGCAGTATTTT. It yields the protein CASSFLAGGITDTQYF.

To note about this clonotype: One end of the junction is discordant with germline, which a read error may explain. This chain connects TRBV20-1 to TRBJ2-1; TRBD1 is a possible D gene (6 bases). Looked up from germline, CDR1 is DFQATT and CDR2 is SNEGSKA (reference sequence). The CDR3 consists of 14 residues. The chain's CDR3 is CSARGPSSHNEQFF. CDR3 DNA sequence: TGCAGTGCCAGGGGCCCTAGCTCCCACAATGAGCAGTTCTTC.